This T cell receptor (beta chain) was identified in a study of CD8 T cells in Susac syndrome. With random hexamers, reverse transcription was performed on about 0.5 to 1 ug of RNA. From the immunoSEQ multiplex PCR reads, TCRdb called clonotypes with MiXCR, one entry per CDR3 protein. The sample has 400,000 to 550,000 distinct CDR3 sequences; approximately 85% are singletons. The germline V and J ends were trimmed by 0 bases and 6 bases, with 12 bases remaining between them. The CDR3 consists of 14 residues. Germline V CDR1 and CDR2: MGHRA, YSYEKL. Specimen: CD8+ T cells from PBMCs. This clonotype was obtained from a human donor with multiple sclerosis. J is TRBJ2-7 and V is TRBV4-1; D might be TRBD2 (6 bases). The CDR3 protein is CASSQEGGLSEQYF. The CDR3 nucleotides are TGCGCCAGCAGCCAAGAGGGGGGTTTGAGCGAGCAGTACTTC.